This is a list of T cell receptor beta chains from one sample in a study of radiation and T cells in renal cell carcinoma. TCRdb's copy holds only in-frame clones and misses some; the assay was immunoSEQ multiplex PCR. The table includes approximately 65,000 clones, approximately 80% detected once. Sequencing used blood, obtained from a patient whose treatment included radiotherapy and nephrectomy. These receptors came from a man between 60 and 70 years old with renal cell carcinoma. The CDR3 runs from the conserved cysteine through the conserved F or W. The D gene is left open where the match is weak. Some rows mark clone size as missing; the rest say once, few, many or name a class of expanded clone.

J: TRBJ1-2
size: few
D: -
V: TRBV5-5
CDR3: CASSFPVGVEDYGYTF
DNA: TGTGCCAGCAGCTTCCCGGTGGGGGTTGAAGACTATGGCTACACCTTC

J: TRBJ1-6
size: -
D: -
V: TRBV4-3
CDR3: CASSQIHGSPLHF
DNA: TGCGCCAGCAGCCAAATTCATGGATCACCCCTCCACTTT

J: TRBJ1-1
size: -
D: -
V: TRBV2
CDR3: CASQPDRNMNTEAFF
DNA: TGTGCCAGCCAACCGGACAGAAACATGAACACTGAAGCTTTCTTT

J: TRBJ1-1
size: -
D: TRBD1
V: TRBV5-1
CDR3: CASSLTGDTEAFF
DNA: TGCGCCAGCAGCTTAACAGGGGACACTGAAGCTTTCTTT

J: TRBJ2-7
size: few
D: -
V: TRBV20-1
CDR3: CSARETFEQYF
DNA: TGCAGTGCTAGAGAAACCTTCGAGCAGTACTTC

J: TRBJ1-5
size: -
D: TRBD1
V: TRBV19
CDR3: CASTTTGTSNQPQHF
DNA: TGTGCCAGTACCACGACAGGGACTAGCAATCAGCCCCAGCATTTT

J: TRBJ1-3
size: -
D: -
V: TRBV7-6
CDR3: CASSLVSTGNTIYF
DNA: TGTGCCAGCAGCTTAGTATCTACTGGAAACACCATATATTTT

J: TRBJ2-2
size: -
D: -
V: TRBV5-1
CDR3: CASSPFGGALGTGELFF
DNA: TGCGCCAGCAGCCCGTTCGGGGGAGCTCTGGGCACCGGGGAGCTGTTTTTT

J: TRBJ1-4
size: -
D: -
V: TRBV7-2
CDR3: CASRRGTTNEKLFF
DNA: TGTGCCAGCAGACGCGGGACAACAAATGAAAAACTGTTTTTT

J: TRBJ1-6
size: -
D: TRBD1
V: TRBV30
CDR3: CAWSPTGKGAPLHF
DNA: TGTGCCTGGAGTCCGACAGGGAAGGGAGCACCCCTCCACTTT

J: TRBJ2-1
size: -
D: TRBD2
V: TRBV4-1
CDR3: CASSLHAGVGRGIYNEQFF
DNA: TGCGCCAGCAGCCTCCATGCCGGGGTCGGGCGGGGGATTTACAATGAGCAGTTCTTC

J: TRBJ1-1
size: -
D: TRBD1
V: TRBV7-9
CDR3: CASSPGQGVTEAFF
DNA: TGTGCCAGCAGCCCCGGACAGGGGGTCACTGAAGCTTTCTTT

J: TRBJ2-7
size: once
D: -
V: TRBV7-2
CDR3: CASSLSDLGIYEQYF
DNA: TGTGCCAGCAGCCTCTCGGACCTGGGGATTTACGAGCAGTACTTC

J: TRBJ1-1
size: once
D: -
V: TRBV27
CDR3: CASSFRFNTEAFF
DNA: TGTGCCAGCAGTTTCCGCTTTAACACTGAAGCTTTCTTT

J: TRBJ2-4
size: -
D: TRBD1
V: TRBV11-2
CDR3: CASSLDPTRGSIQYF
DNA: TGTGCCAGCAGCTTAGATCCAACCAGGGGGTCCATTCAGTACTTC

J: TRBJ1-6
size: -
D: -
V: TRBV2
CDR3: CASSEQGNNSPLHF
DNA: TGTGCCAGCAGTGAACAGGGGAATAATTCACCCCTCCACTTT

J: TRBJ1-1
size: -
D: -
V: TRBV7-8
CDR3: CASSPLLGNTEAFF
DNA: TGTGCCAGCAGCCCATTGTTAGGGAACACTGAAGCTTTCTTT

J: TRBJ1-1
size: -
D: -
V: TRBV19
CDR3: CASSPTLTVEAFF
DNA: TGTGCCAGTAGCCCGACCTTGACAGTTGAAGCTTTCTTT

J: TRBJ1-6
size: once
D: -
V: TRBV19
CDR3: CASSIASRGIYNSPLHF
DNA: TGTGCCAGTAGTATAGCAAGCAGGGGAATTTATAATTCACCCCTCCACTTT

J: TRBJ2-3
size: many
D: TRBD2
V: TRBV5-1
CDR3: CASSAAGLAGGWSTDTQYF
DNA: TGCGCCAGCAGCGCCGCGGGGCTAGCGGGGGGTTGGAGCACAGATACGCAGTATTTT

J: TRBJ2-5
size: -
D: -
V: TRBV5-1
CDR3: CASSFSLASGETQYF
DNA: TGCGCCAGCAGTTTCAGCCTCGCGAGTGGAGAGACCCAGTACTTC

J: TRBJ1-4
size: -
D: -
V: TRBV6-4
CDR3: CASNPSWGRNEKLFF
DNA: TGTGCCAGCAACCCTTCTTGGGGGCGTAATGAAAAACTGTTTTTT

J: TRBJ2-3
size: -
D: TRBD2
V: TRBV2
CDR3: CASSFTSGTATDTQYF
DNA: TGTGCCAGCAGCTTTACTAGCGGGACCGCGACAGATACGCAGTATTTT

J: TRBJ2-3
size: -
D: -
V: TRBV7-9
CDR3: CASSVSYSADTQYF
DNA: TGTGCCAGCAGCGTCTCGTACTCGGCGGATACGCAGTATTTT

J: TRBJ2-3
size: once
D: TRBD2
V: TRBV5-4
CDR3: CASSLETASGDTQYF
DNA: TGTGCCAGCAGCTTGGAGACGGCTAGCGGGGATACGCAGTATTTT

J: TRBJ2-7
size: -
D: -
V: TRBV15
CDR3: CATSRLSSVSGKQYF
DNA: TGTGCCACCAGCAGGCTCTCTTCTGTGTCCGGCAAGCAGTACTTC

J: TRBJ1-4
size: -
D: TRBD1
V: TRBV5-1
CDR3: CASSRTGEEEKLFF
DNA: TGCGCCAGCAGCCGGACAGGGGAGGAAGAAAAACTGTTTTTT

J: TRBJ2-3
size: once
D: TRBD2
V: TRBV9
CDR3: CASSVATSGKTDTQYF
DNA: TGTGCCAGCAGCGTAGCTACTAGCGGGAAGACAGATACGCAGTATTTT

J: TRBJ2-3
size: -
D: TRBD2
V: TRBV4-3
CDR3: CASSQAPSGASTDTQYF
DNA: TGCGCCAGCAGCCAAGCCCCTAGCGGTGCTAGCACAGATACGCAGTATTTT

J: TRBJ1-2
size: -
D: -
V: TRBV6-5
CDR3: CASSYRSSPFYGYTF
DNA: TGTGCCAGCAGTTACCGGAGCAGCCCCTTCTATGGCTACACCTTC

J: TRBJ2-3
size: -
D: TRBD2
V: TRBV10-3
CDR3: CAIETSGGPTDTQYF
DNA: TGTGCCATCGAGACTTCGGGAGGGCCAACAGATACGCAGTATTTT

J: TRBJ2-1
size: -
D: -
V: TRBV29-1
CDR3: CSADSFSYNEQFF
DNA: TGCAGCGCCGACTCGTTCTCCTACAATGAGCAGTTCTTC

J: TRBJ1-1
size: -
D: -
V: TRBV7-2
CDR3: CASSRGQLNTEAFF
DNA: TGTGCCAGCAGCCGTGGCCAGTTGAACACTGAAGCTTTCTTT

J: TRBJ1-4
size: many
D: -
V: TRBV7-9
CDR3: CASSYDNEKLFF
DNA: TGTGCCAGCAGTTACGATAATGAAAAACTGTTTTTT

J: TRBJ1-1
size: -
D: TRBD1
V: TRBV19
CDR3: CASSSDRAREAFF
DNA: TGTGCCAGTAGTTCAGACAGGGCCAGGGAAGCTTTCTTT

J: TRBJ2-3
size: -
D: -
V: TRBV5-1
CDR3: CASSLVGGDTQYF
DNA: TGCGCCAGCAGCTTGGTAGGCGGGGATACGCAGTATTTT

J: TRBJ2-2
size: -
D: TRBD2
V: TRBV7-7
CDR3: CASSFSGGATGELFF
DNA: TGTGCCAGCAGCTTTAGCGGGGGGGCCACCGGGGAGCTGTTTTTT

J: TRBJ1-1
size: few
D: -
V: TRBV18
CDR3: CASSIRRESLGTEAFF
DNA: TGTGCCAGCTCAATACGAAGGGAATCTTTGGGCACTGAAGCTTTCTTT

J: TRBJ1-2
size: -
D: -
V: TRBV7-2
CDR3: CASSKAGTSNYGYTF
DNA: TGTGCCAGCAGCAAAGCTGGGACATCAAACTATGGCTACACCTTC

J: TRBJ1-1
size: -
D: -
V: TRBV7-9
CDR3: CASSPPSGGAFF
DNA: TGTGCCAGCAGCCCCCCCAGCGGGGGAGCTTTCTTT

J: TRBJ2-5
size: -
D: -
V: TRBV29-1
CDR3: CSVLVAVGETQYF
DNA: TGCAGCGTCCTAGTAGCGGTGGGAGAGACCCAGTACTTC

J: TRBJ1-1
size: -
D: -
V: TRBV7-6
CDR3: CATRTVDMNTEAFF
DNA: TGTGCCACCAGGACAGTCGACATGAACACTGAAGCTTTCTTT

J: TRBJ2-5
size: -
D: -
V: TRBV5-1
CDR3: CASSRGPSETQYF
DNA: TGCGCCAGCAGTCGGGGGCCCTCAGAGACCCAGTACTTC

J: TRBJ2-3
size: -
D: -
V: TRBV10-1
CDR3: CASTDRIQDTQYF
DNA: TGCGCCAGCACCGACAGAATTCAAGATACGCAGTATTTT

J: TRBJ1-2
size: -
D: -
V: TRBV7-8
CDR3: CASSLSGNHYGYTF
DNA: TGTGCCAGCAGCTTATCGGGAAACCACTATGGCTACACCTTC

J: TRBJ2-1
size: -
D: TRBD2
V: TRBV7-3
CDR3: CASSITLAGVNEQFF
DNA: TGTGCCAGCAGCATAACTCTAGCGGGAGTAAATGAGCAGTTCTTC